This T cell receptor beta chain was observed in a study of cytomegalovirus exposure and HLA in healthy donors. Study at large: Among the 350 to 500 donors who were genotyped, roughly 85% fell in the genetic ancestry cluster that is associated with self-reported Caucasian donors.

General study findings and limits: Under in vitro conditions, three CMV-associated chains were confirmed as specific for CMV antigens. Sequencing probably produced one cluster of sequence variants that were highly shared. When presence/absence was analysed, sequencing depth was taken to be roughly uniform across donors.

The study ran its PCR with 60 Vbeta and 13 Jbeta primers. TCRdb's table, derived via immunoSEQ multiplex PCR, lists solely in-frame clones and lacks some. The sample records 130,000 or so clones, 80% being singletons. Trimming took off 5 bases at V and 4 bases at J, with 18 bases between the two ends. Germline CDR1 LNHDA, CDR2 SQIVND (reference sequence). The CDR3 contains 16 residues. In the case of this clone: Its antigen is undetermined.

The sequence came from a man between 25 and 39 years old in good health and CMV-seronegative. The chain uses TRBV19 and TRBJ2-1, with a possible D match to TRBD2 (5 bases). The specimen sequenced was PBMCs. The CDR3 here is CASSYFGMETYNEQFF. The CDR3 coding sequence is TGTGCCAGTAGTTACTTCGGGATGGAGACTTACAATGAGCAGTTCTTC. Drawing the rest from reference TRBV19 and TRBJ2-1, the complete variable domain is DGGITQSPKYLFRKEGQNVTLSCEQNLNHDAMYWYRQDPGQGLRLIYYSQIVNDFQKGDIAEGYSVSREKKESFPLTVTSAQKNPTAFYLCASSYFGMETYNEQFFGPGTRLTVL.